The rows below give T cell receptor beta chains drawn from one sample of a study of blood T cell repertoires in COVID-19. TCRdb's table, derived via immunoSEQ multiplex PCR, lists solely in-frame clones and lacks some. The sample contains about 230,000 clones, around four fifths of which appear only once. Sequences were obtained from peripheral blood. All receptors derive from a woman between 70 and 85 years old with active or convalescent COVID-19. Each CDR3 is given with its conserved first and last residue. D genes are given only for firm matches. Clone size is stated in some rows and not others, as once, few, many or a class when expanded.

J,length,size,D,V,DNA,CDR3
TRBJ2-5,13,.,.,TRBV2,TGTGCCAGCAGTGGGGGCTCCCAAGAGACCCAGTACTTC,CASSGGSQETQYF
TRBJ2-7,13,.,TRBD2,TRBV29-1,TGCAGCGTTGAAGATTCCGGGGGGTCGAGGCAGTACTTC,CSVEDSGGSRQYF
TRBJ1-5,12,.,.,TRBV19,TGTGCCAGTATGATAGGGGATCAGCCCCAGCATTTT,CASMIGDQPQHF
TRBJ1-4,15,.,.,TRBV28,TGTGCCAGCAGACCAAGGGGAAGAACTAATGAAAAACTGTTTTTT,CASRPRGRTNEKLFF
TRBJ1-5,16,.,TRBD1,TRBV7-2,TGTGCCAGCAGCCCAAGGGACAGGGGTATTAATCAGCCCCAGCATTTT,CASSPRDRGINQPQHF
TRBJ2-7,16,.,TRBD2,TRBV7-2,TGTGCCAGCAGCTTAGCGTTGCGGGGGAGACTCTACGAGCAGTACTTC,CASSLALRGRLYEQYF
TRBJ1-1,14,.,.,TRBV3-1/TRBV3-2,TGTGCCAGCAGCCACCCGGCTGGCGGCACTGAAGCTTTCTTT,CASSHPAGGTEAFF
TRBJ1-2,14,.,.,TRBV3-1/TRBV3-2,TGTGCCAGCAGCCGGGGAGGGCAGGGGTATGGCTACACCTTC,CASSRGGQGYGYTF
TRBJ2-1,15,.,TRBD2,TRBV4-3,TGCGCCAGCAGCCAAGTTGGGGGGGCCTACAATGAGCAGTTCTTC,CASSQVGGAYNEQFF
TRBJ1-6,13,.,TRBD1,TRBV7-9,TGTGCCAGCAGTGGGACAGCCGGTTCACCCCTCCACTTT,CASSGTAGSPLHF
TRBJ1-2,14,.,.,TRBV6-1,TGTGCCAGCAGTGATAAGGCCAGGAACTATGGCTACACCTTC,CASSDKARNYGYTF
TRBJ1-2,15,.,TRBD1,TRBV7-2,TGTGCCAGCAGCTTAAGTACAGGGGGATACTATGGCTACACCTTC,CASSLSTGGYYGYTF
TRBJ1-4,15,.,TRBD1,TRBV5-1,TGCGCCAGCAGCCTGACAGGGGCAACTAATGAAAAACTGTTTTTT,CASSLTGATNEKLFF
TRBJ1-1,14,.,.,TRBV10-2,TGCGCCAGCACCCCGGGACAACTAAACACTGAAGCTTTCTTT,CASTPGQLNTEAFF
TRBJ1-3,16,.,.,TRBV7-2,TGTGCCAGCAGCTTAGCGGGAGGGGTGGTCGGAAACACCATATATTTT,CASSLAGGVVGNTIYF
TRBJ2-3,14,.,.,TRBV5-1,TGCGCCAGCAACACTGGGGGGAACACAGATACGCAGTATTTT,CASNTGGNTDTQYF
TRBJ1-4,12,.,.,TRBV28,TGTGCCAGCAGTCAGGGAGGGGAAAAACTGTTTTTT,CASSQGGEKLFF
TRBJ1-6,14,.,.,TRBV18,TGTGCCAGCTCAATCGGACAGTATAATTCACCCCTCCACTTT,CASSIGQYNSPLHF
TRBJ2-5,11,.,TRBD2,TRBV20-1,TGCGTAGTAGCGGGGGGAGAGACCCAGTACTTC,CVVAGGETQYF
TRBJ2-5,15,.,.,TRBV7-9,TGTGCCAGCAGCTTGAATTCGATAGCAGGGGAGACCCAGTACTTC,CASSLNSIAGETQYF
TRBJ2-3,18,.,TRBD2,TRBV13,TGTGCCAGCAGCCTCAGCGGGAGGGCCGAAGTGGTTGCAGATACGCAGTATTTT,CASSLSGRAEVVADTQYF
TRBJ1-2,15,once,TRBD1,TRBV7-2,TGTGCCAGCAGCTTAGCGGGACAGGGGAGCTATGGCTACACCTTC,CASSLAGQGSYGYTF
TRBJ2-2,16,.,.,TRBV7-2,TGTGCCAGCAGCCTAAGGGACACCCGGGACACCGGGGAGCTGTTTTTT,CASSLRDTRDTGELFF
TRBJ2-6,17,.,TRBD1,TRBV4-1,TGCGCCAGCAGCCAAGACCCACGACAGGGGTGGGCCAACGTCCTGACTTTC,CASSQDPRQGWANVLTF
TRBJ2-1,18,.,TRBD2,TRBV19,TGTGCCAGTAGTATCTCCTTTGGGGGTAGCGGGGGGACCAATGAGCAGTTCTTC,CASSISFGGSGGTNEQFF
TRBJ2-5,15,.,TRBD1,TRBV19,TGTGCCAGTAGTATGGGGGACAGGGGACGAGAGACCCAGTACTTC,CASSMGDRGRETQYF
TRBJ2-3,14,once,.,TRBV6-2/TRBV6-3,TGTGCCAGCAGTTACTCACAGGTTCGGGATACGCAGTATTTT,CASSYSQVRDTQYF
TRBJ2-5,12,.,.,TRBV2,TGTGCCAGCAGTGGCGCCGGGGAGACCCAGTACTTC,CASSGAGETQYF
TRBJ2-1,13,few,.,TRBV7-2,TGTGCCAGCAGCTTAACTGGCTACAATGAGCAGTTCTTC,CASSLTGYNEQFF
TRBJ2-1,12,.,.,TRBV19,TGTGCCAGTAGAGGTAGCTATAATGAGCAGTTCTTC,CASRGSYNEQFF
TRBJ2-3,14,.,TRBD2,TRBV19,TGTGCCAGTAGTATGAGGGAGGGTTCAGATACGCAGTATTTT,CASSMREGSDTQYF
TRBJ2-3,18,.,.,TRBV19,TGTGCCAGTAGTATAGGGCGACCCGTCGGGATATATACAGATACGCAGTATTTT,CASSIGRPVGIYTDTQYF
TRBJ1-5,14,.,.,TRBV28,TGTGCCAACTCACTTGGGGGGGTTACTCAGCCCCAGCATTTT,CANSLGGVTQPQHF